The 3 T cell receptor beta chains below were found in one sample sequenced in a study of cytomegalovirus exposure and HLA in healthy donors. It was with 60 Vbeta and 13 Jbeta primers that the PCR ran. The protocol was immunoSEQ multiplex PCR, while the TCRdb copy is restricted to in-frame clones and leaves out a portion. The sample shows 120,000 to 150,000 clones, and less than 3.5% sits with its ten largest clones. Sequenced sample: PBMCs. The origin of the receptors is a man aged 35-49 years in good health and CMV-seronegative.

The CDR3 loop is CASSPRQGKTDEQYF. CDR3 DNA sequence: TGTGCCAGTAGCCCAAGACAGGGTAAGACTGACGAGCAGTACTTC. The chain combines TRBV19 with TRBJ2-7, with 7 positions matching TRBD1. The CDR3 has 15 amino acids. Germline CDR1 and CDR2: LNHDA and SQIVND (reference sequence). V was clipped by 6 bases and J by 5 bases; unmatched bases: 13.

The V call is TRBV19, the J call TRBJ2-1; D is perhaps TRBD1 (6 bases). CDR1 and CDR2 (germline): LNHDA, SQIVND (reference sequence). V was shortened by 5 bases and J by 0 bases, with 14 bases between the two germline ends. CDR3 size: 16 residues. CDR3 bases: TGTGCCAGTAGTCTGTGGACAGTTCTCTCCTACAATGAGCAGTTCTTC. Its protein product is CASSLWTVLSYNEQFF.

The CDR3 loop is CSAGVEQETQYF. CDR3 nucleotide sequence: TGCAGCGCAGGGGTTGAGCAAGAGACCCAGTACTTC. V gene TRBV29-1 combines with J gene TRBJ2-5, with D maybe TRBD1 (6 bases). Germline V gene sequence: CDR1 SQVTM, CDR2 ANQGSEA. V lost 7 bases and J 2 bases, leaving 11 bases between the germline ends. CDR3 length equals 12 residues.